This TCR beta chain comes out of a study of blood T cells in healthy people across ages. Primed by a sample-barcoded 5' primer and a J-beta primer mix, a second PCR proceeded for 7 to 11 cycles. MiXCR, run by TCRdb on the 5' RACE reads, gives a single entry per CDR3 protein. The repertoire consists of some 1.8 million distinct CDR3 sequences, with about two fifths occurring once and the leading ten covering 23%. Each sample gave at least 7 million isolated PBMCs. V was pared by 0 bases and J by 3 bases, with 6 bases between. The CDR3 consists of 13 residues. The V gene's germline CDR1 is MNHEY and CDR2 SVGEGT.

The gene calls are TRBV6-2 or TRBV6-3 and TRBJ2-7; D is unresolved. This TCR came from a human donor in good health. The sample consisted of blood. The CDR3 DNA sequence: TGTGCCAGCAGTTACTCAGGATTCTACGAGCAGTACTTC. Protein product: CASSYSGFYEQYF.